Below are 9 T cell receptor beta chains sequenced from a single sample in a study of shared clonotypes between healthy human individuals (dated by TCRdb to 2019 to 2021). Libraries were built with the immunoSEQ multiplex PCR assay. Sourced from immuneACCESS, this table was stored by TCRdb with only in-frame sequences that have V and J called. A share of the clones is absent; for the studies checked, an unresolved V gene accounts for under half, and the remainder has no known explanation. This sample holds some 2,000,000 clones; roughly 95% were observed only once. The ten largest clones represent under 0.15% of the sample. The specimen sequenced was naive CD4+ T cells sorted from blood. The label giving this sample's cell subset or site can be read as: CD45RA+ positively selected. These receptors all come from a man between 18 and 35 years old in good health.

This clone was recorded once. The chain joins TRBV4-1 to TRBJ1-4, with 7 nucleotides matching TRBD1. V shed 4 bases and J 5 bases; nucleotides not matched to a gene: 7. CDR1 MGHRA and CDR2 YSYEKL come from the germline V gene. The CDR3 runs 15 residues. The DNA for the CDR3 is TGCGCCAGCAGCCGAGTCGGGACAGAAAATGAAAAACTGTTTTTT. It translates to CASSRVGTENEKLFF.

The sample holds one count of this clone. The sample carries other DNA sequences with the same CDR3. The chain couples TRBV30 to TRBJ2-7; D may correspond to TRBD1 or TRBD2 (5 bases each). The CDR3 loop spans 14 amino acids. Germline values: CDR1 GTSNPN, CDR2 SVGIG (reference sequence). V was pared by 0 bases and J by 2 bases, with 11 bases between. The CDR3 spells CAWSVSRGAYEQYF. CDR3 coding DNA: TGTGCCTGGAGTGTATCGAGGGGAGCCTACGAGCAGTACTTC.

The V gene is TRBV9, the J gene TRBJ2-2; TRBD2 matches 9 bases. The CDR3 consists of 17 residues. Germline lookup yields CDR1 SGDLS and CDR2 YYNGEE. Trimming at V came to 4 bases and at J to 6 bases, leaving 13 bases not matched to a gene. In nucleotides, the CDR3 is TGTGCCAGCAGCCCCAGGAGGGGAGCGGGAGGCCCCGGGGAGCTGTTTTTT. Protein sequence: CASSPRRGAGGPGELFF.

The rearrangement uses TRBV2 and TRBJ1-2; D not resolved. The V end was cut by 0 bases, the J end by 4 bases, with 9 bases between. Germline values: CDR1 SNHLY, CDR2 FYNNEI. This CDR3 is built from 14 residues. This CDR3 reads CASSEARVTYGYTF. CDR3 coding DNA: TGTGCCAGCAGTGAAGCGAGGGTAACCTATGGCTACACCTTC.

This chain joins TRBV19 and TRBJ2-7; the D call may be TRBD1 or TRBD2 (6 bases each). This CDR3 has 16 residues. Germline values: CDR1 LNHDA, CDR2 SQIVND (reference sequence). The V end was cut by 5 bases, the J end by 6 bases, with 23 bases between. CDR3 residues: CASSSLRGGRISEQYF. DNA of the CDR3: TGTGCCAGTAGTTCCCTTCGAGGGGGGAGGATCTCCGAGCAGTACTTC.

V usage is TRBV6-1 and J usage is TRBJ1-5; no reliable D call. This CDR3 is 15 amino acids long. The V end lost 5 bases, the J end lost 7 bases, and 18 bases lay between the germline ends. Germline V gene data show CDR1 as MNHNS and CDR2 as SASEGT. The CDR3 DNA sequence: TGTGCCAGCAGTTTTTATCCGGGCCCCACCCAGCCCCAGCATTTT. Amino acids: CASSFYPGPTQPQHF.

The chain couples TRBV2 to TRBJ2-3; 15 positions match TRBD2. This CDR3 has 18 residues. The V gene's germline CDR1 is SNHLY and CDR2 FYNNEI. V dropped 6 bases and J dropped 7; count of bases not matched to a gene: 14. The chain's CDR3 is CASRTSGTSGGSRNTQYF. The CDR3 DNA reads TGTGCCAGCAGAACCTCCGGGACTAGCGGGGGGTCGAGGAATACGCAGTATTTT.

Notes on this clone: This sample includes further DNA sequences coding for the same CDR3. V usage is TRBV30 and J usage is TRBJ2-1; 11 bases fit TRBD2. Germline CDR1 is GTSNPN and CDR2 is SVGIG (reference sequence). Unmatched junction bases numbered 5, after V lost 0 bases and J lost 7 bases. This CDR3 is built from 15 residues. CDR3 nucleotide sequence: TGTGCCTGGAGTGTAGGTCTAGCGGGGGGAAATGAGCAGTTCTTC. Its protein product is CAWSVGLAGGNEQFF.

The J gene is TRBJ2-7, the V gene TRBV14; no reliable D call. V shed 0 bases and J shed 7 bases, with 13 bases lying between them. This CDR3 spans 14 amino acids. The germline V gene has CDR1 SGHDN and CDR2 FVKESK. Written as DNA, the CDR3 is TGTGCCAGCAGCCAAGATCGTACACCCTGGGAGCAGTACTTC. Protein product: CASSQDRTPWEQYF.